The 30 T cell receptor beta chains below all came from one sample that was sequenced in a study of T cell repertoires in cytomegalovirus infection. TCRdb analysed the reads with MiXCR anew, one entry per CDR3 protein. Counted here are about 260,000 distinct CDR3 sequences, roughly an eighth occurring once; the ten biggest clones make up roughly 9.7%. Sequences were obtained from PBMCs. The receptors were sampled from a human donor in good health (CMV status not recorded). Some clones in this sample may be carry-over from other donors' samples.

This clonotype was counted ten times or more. The CDR3 region is CASSPLPGLADLNEQFF. CDR3 nucleotide sequence: TGTGCCAGCAGCCCACTACCGGGACTAGCGGACCTTAATGAGCAGTTCTTC. The rearrangement links TRBV11-2 to TRBJ2-1; the match to TRBD2 covers 11 bases. CDR3 length: 17 amino acids. Germline-derived CDR1 and CDR2 are SGHAT and FQNNGV. V was pared by 5 bases and J by 7 bases, with 13 bases of the junction left unmatched.

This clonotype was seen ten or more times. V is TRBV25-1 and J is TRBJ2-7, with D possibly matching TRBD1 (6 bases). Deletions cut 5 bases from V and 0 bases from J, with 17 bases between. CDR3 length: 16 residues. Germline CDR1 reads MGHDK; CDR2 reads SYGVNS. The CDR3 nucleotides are TGTGCCAGCAGTCCTCTCCGGGACATACCCTCCTACGAGCAGTACTTC. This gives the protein CASSPLRDIPSYEQYF.

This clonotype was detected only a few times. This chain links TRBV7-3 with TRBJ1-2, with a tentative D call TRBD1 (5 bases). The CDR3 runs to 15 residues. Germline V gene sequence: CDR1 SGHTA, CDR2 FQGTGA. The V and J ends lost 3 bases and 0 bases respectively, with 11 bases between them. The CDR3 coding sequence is TGTGCCAGCAGCTTGGGGGGACCTCCTAACTATGGCTACACCTTC. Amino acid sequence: CASSLGGPPNYGYTF. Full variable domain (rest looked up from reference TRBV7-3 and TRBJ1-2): GAGVSQTPSNKVTEKGKYVELRCDPISGHTALYWYRQSLGQGPEFLIYFQGTGAADDSGLPNDRFFAVRPEGSVSTLKIQRTERGDSAVYLCASSLGGPPNYGYTFGSGTRLTVV.

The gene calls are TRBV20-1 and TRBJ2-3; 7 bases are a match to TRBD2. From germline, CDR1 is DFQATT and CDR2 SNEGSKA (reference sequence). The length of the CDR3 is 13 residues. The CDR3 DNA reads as TGCAGCGCCCTAGCGGTTAGCACAGATACGCAGTATTTT. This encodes CSALAVSTDTQYF.

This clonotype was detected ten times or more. For the CDR3, the DNA is TGTGCCAGCAGTGAATCGGCCCAGTGGAAGTTTTTT. Translation: CASSESAQWKFF. V gene TRBV2 combines with J gene TRBJ1-4, with no clear D. Per the germline V gene, CDR1 is SNHLY and CDR2 is FYNNEI. The length of the CDR3 is 12 residues. V shed 2 bases and J shed 16 bases, with 14 bases lying between them.

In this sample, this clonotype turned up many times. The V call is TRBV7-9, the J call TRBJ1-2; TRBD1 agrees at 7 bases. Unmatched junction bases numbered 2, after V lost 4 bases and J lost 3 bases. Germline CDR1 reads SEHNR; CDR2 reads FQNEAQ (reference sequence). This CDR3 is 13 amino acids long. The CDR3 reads CASSWTGDYGYTF. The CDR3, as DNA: TGTGCCAGCAGCTGGACAGGCGACTATGGCTACACCTTC.

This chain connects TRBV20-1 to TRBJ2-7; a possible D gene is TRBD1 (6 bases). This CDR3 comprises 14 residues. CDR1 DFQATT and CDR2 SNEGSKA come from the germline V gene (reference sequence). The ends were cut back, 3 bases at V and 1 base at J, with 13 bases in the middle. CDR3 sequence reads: CSASPGVASYEQYF. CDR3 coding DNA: TGCAGTGCTAGCCCAGGGGTGGCGTCCTACGAGCAGTACTTC.

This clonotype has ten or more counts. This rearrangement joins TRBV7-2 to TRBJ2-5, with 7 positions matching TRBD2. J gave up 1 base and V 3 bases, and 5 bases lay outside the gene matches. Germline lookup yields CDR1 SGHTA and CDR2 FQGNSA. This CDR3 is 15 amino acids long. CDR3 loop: CASSLWGGSQETQYF. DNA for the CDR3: TGTGCCAGCAGCTTGTGGGGCGGGAGCCAAGAGACCCAGTACTTC.

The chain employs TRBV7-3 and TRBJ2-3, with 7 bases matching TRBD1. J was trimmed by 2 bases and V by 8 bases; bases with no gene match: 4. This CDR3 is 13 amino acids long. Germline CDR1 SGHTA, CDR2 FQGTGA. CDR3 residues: CASGTEVTDTQYF. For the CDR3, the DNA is TGTGCCAGCGGGACAGAAGTCACAGATACGCAGTATTTT.

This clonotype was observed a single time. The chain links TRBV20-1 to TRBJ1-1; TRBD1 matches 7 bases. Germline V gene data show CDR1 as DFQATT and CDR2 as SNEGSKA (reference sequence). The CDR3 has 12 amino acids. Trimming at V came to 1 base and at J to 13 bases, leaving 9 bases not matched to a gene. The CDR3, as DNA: TGCAGTGCTAGAGTCGCGGGACAGAAGGTTTTCTTT. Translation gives CSARVAGQKVFF.

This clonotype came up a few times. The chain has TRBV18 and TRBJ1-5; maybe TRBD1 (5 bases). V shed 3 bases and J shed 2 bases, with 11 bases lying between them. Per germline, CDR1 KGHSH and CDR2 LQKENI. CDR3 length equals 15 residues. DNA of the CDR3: TGTGCCAGCTCACCGGGTTCGGGGCGCAATCAGCCCCAGCATTTT. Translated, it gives CASSPGSGRNQPQHF. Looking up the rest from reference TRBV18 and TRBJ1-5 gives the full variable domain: NAGVMQNPRHLVRRRGQEARLRCSPMKGHSHVYWYRQLPEEGLKFMVYLQKENIIDESGMPKERFSAEFPKEGPSILRIQQVVRGDSAAYFCASSPGSGRNQPQHFGDGTRLSIL.

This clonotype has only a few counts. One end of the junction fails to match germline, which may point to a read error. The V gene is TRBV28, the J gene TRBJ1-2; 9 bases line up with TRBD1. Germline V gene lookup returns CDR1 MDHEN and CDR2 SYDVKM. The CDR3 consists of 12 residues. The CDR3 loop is CATINRDRVFIF. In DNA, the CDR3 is TGTGCCACCATCAACCGGGACAGGGTATTTATCTTC.

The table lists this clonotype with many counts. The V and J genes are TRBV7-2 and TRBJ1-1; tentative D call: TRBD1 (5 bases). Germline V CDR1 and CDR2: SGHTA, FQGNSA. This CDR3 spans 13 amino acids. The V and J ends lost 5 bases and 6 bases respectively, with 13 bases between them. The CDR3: CASSPEGLSEAFF. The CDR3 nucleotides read TGTGCCAGCAGCCCCGAGGGGCTGTCTGAAGCTTTCTTT.

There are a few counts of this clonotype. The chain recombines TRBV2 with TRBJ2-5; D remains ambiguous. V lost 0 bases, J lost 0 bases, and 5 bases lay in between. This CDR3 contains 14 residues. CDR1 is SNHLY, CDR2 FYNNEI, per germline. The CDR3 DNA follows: TGTGCCAGCAGTGAAGCGCGGTACCAAGAGACCCAGTACTTC. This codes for CASSEARYQETQYF.

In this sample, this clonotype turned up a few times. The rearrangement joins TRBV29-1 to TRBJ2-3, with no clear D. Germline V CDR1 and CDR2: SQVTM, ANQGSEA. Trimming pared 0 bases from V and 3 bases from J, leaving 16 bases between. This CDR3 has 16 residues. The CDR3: CSVEDDPGPDTDTQYF. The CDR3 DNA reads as TGCAGCGTTGAAGATGATCCGGGCCCCGATACAGATACGCAGTATTTT.

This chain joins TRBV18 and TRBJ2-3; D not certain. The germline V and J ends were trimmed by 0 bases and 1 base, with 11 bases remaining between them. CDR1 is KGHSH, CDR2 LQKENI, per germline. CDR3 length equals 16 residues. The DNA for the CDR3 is TGTGCCAGCTCACCACCCCGGGTAAAGGGCACAGATACGCAGTATTTT. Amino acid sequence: CASSPPRVKGTDTQYF.

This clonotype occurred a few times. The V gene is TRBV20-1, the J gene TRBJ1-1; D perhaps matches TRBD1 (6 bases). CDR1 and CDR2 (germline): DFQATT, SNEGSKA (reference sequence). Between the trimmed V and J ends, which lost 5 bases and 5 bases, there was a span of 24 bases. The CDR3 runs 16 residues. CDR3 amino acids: CSARLPGHPEETEAFF. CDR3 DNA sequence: TGCAGTGCTCGACTTCCGGGACACCCGGAGGAAACTGAAGCTTTCTTT.

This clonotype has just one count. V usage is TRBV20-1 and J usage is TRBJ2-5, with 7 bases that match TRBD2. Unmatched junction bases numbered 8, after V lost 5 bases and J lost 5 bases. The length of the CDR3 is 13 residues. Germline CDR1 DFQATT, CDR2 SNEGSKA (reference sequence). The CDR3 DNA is TGCAGTGCTCCACGGGAGGCTGGGGAGACCCAGTACTTC. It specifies CSAPREAGETQYF.

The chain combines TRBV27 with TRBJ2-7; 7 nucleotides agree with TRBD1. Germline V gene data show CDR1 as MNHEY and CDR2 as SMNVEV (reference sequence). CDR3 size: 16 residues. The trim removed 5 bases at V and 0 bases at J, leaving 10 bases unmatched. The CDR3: CASSPRRGQNSYEQYF. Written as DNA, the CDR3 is TGTGCCAGCAGTCCCCGCAGGGGACAGAACTCCTACGAGCAGTACTTC.

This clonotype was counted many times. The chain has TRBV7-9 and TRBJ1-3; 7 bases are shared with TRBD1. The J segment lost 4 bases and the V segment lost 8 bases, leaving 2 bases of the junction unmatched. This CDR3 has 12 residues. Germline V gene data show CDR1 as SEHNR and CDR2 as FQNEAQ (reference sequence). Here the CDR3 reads CASGTEGNTIYF. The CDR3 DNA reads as TGTGCCAGCGGGACAGAAGGAAACACCATATATTTT. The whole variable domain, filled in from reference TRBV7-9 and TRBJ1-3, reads DTGVSQNPRHKITKRGQNVTFRCDPISEHNRLYWYRQTLGQGPEFLTYFQNEAQLEKSRLLSDRFSAERPKGSFSTLEIQRTEQGDSAMYLCASGTEGNTIYFGEGSWLTVV.

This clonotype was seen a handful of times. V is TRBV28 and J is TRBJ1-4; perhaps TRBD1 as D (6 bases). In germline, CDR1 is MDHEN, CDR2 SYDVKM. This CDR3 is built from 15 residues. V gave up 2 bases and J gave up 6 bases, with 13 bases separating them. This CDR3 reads CASSLTGTLDEKLFF. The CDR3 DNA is TGTGCCAGCAGTTTAACCGGGACACTAGATGAAAAACTGTTTTTT.

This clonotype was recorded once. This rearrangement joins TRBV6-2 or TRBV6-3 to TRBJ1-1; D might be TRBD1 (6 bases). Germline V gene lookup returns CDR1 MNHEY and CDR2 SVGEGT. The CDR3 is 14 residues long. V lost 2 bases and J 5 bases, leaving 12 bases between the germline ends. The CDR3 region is CASSYKGGSTEAFF. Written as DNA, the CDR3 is TGTGCCAGCAGTTACAAGGGGGGCTCTACTGAAGCTTTCTTT.

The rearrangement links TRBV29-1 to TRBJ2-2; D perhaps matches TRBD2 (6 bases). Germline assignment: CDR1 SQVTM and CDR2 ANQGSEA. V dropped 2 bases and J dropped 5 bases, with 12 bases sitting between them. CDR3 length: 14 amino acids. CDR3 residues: CSVEWGVGTGELFF. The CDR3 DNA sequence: TGCAGCGTTGAATGGGGGGTAGGAACCGGGGAGCTGTTTTTT.

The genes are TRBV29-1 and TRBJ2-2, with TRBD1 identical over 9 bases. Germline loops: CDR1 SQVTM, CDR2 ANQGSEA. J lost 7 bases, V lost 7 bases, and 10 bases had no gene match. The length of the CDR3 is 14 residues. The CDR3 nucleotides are TGCAGCGCTTATACAGGGGGCGGCCACGGGGAGCTGTTTTTT. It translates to CSAYTGGGHGELFF.

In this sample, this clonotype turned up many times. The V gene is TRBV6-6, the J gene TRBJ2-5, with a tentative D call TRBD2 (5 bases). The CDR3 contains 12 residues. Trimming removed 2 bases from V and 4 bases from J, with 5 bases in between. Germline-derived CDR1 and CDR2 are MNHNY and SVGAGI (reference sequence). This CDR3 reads CASSYGGETQYF. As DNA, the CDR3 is TGTGCCAGCAGTTACGGAGGAGAGACCCAGTACTTC.

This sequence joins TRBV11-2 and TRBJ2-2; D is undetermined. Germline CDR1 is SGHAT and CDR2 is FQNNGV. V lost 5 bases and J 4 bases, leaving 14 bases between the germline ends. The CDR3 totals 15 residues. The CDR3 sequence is CASSPGPLGTGELFF. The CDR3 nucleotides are TGTGCCAGCAGCCCCGGTCCCCTGGGCACCGGGGAGCTGTTTTTT. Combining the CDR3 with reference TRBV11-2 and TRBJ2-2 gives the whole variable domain EAGVAQSPRYKIIEKRQSVAFWCNPISGHATLYWYQQILGQGPKLLIQFQNNGVVDDSQLPKDRFSAERLKGVDSTLKIQPAKLEDSAVYLCASSPGPLGTGELFFGEGSRLTVL.

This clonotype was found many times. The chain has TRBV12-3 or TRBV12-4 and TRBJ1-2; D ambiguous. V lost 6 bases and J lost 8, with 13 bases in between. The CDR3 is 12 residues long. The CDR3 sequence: CASRPLEQGYTF. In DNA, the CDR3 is TGTGCCAGCAGACCTCTTGAACAAGGCTACACCTTC.

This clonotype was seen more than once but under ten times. CDR3 region: CASSEYLAGELFF. The DNA of the CDR3 is TGTGCCAGCAGTGAATATCTGGCCGGGGAGCTGTTTTTT. The chain carries TRBV25-1 and TRBJ2-2; unclear D gene. The germline gives CDR1 MGHDK, CDR2 SYGVNS. The V end lost 0 bases, the J end lost 6 bases, and 5 bases lay between the germline ends. CDR3 length: 13 residues.

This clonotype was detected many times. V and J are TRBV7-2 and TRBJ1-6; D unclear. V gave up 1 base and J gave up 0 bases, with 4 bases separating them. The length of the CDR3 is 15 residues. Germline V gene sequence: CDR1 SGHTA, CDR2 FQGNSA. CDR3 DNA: TGTGCCAGCAGCTTAGTCAGCTCCTATAATTCACCCCTCCACTTT. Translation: CASSLVSSYNSPLHF. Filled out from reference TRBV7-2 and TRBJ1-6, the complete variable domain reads GAGVSQSPSNKVTEKGKDVELRCDPISGHTALYWYRQSLGQGLEFLIYFQGNSAPDKSGLPSDRFSAERTGGSVSTLTIQRTQQEDSAVYLCASSLVSSYNSPLHFGNGTRLTVT.

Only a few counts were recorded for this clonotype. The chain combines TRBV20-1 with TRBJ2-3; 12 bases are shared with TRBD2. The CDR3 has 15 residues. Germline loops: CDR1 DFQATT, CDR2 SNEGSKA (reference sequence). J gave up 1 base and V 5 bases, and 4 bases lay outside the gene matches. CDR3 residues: CSAGLAGSGTDTQYF. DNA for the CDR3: TGCAGTGCTGGACTAGCGGGATCGGGCACAGATACGCAGTATTTT.